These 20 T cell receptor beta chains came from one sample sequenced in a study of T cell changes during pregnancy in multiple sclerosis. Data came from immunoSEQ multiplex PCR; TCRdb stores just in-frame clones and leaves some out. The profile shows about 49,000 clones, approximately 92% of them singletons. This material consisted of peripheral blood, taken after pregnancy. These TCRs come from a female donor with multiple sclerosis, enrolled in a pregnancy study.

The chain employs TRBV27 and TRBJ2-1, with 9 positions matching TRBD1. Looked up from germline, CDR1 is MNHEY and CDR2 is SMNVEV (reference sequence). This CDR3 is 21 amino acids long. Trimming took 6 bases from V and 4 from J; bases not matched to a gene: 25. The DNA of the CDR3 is TGTGCCAGCAGCCAAAAATCACCCATTAGGACCGGGACAGGGCCTTACAATGAGCAGTTCTTC. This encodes CASSQKSPIRTGTGPYNEQFF.

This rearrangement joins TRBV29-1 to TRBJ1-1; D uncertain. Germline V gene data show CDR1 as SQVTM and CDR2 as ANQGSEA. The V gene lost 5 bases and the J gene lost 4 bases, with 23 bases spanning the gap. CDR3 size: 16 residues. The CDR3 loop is CSVSKQLKNIGTEAFF. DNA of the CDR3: TGCAGCGTTAGTAAACAGCTGAAGAACATTGGCACTGAAGCTTTCTTT.

The CDR3 region is CASSVFEDRGPEKLFF. The CDR3 bases are TGTGCCAGCAGCGTATTCGAAGACAGGGGGCCTGAAAAACTGTTTTTT. The genes are TRBV9 and TRBJ1-4, with 10 bases aligning to TRBD1. The length of the CDR3 is 16 residues. Trimming cost V 1 base and J 7 bases; bases outside gene matches: 7. CDR1 and CDR2 (germline): SGDLS, YYNGEE.

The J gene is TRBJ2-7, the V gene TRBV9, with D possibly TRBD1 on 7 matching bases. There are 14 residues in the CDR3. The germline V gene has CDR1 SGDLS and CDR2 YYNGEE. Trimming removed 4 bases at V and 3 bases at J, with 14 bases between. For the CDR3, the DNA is TGTGCCAGCAGCCCCCAGCAGGGGGGCTACGAGCAGTACTTC. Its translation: CASSPQQGGYEQYF.

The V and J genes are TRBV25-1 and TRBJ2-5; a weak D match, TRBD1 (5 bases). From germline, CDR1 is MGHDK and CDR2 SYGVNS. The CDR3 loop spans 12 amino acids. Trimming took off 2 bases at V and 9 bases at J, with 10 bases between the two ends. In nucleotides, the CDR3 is TGTGCCAGCAGTGAAGTGTCCAGGGCCCAGTACTTC. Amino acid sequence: CASSEVSRAQYF.

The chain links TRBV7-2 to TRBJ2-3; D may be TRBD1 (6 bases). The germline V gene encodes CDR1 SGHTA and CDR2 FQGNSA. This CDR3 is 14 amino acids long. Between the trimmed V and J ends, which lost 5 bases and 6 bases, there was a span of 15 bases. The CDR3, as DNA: TGTGCCAGCAGCGAGCAGGGGAGTGGCGATACGCAGTATTTT. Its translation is CASSEQGSGDTQYF.

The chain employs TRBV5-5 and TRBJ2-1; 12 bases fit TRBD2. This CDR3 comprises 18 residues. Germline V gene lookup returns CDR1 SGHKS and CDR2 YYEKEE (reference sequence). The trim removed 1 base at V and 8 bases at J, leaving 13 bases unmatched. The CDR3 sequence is CASSLRVASGGAGHEQFF. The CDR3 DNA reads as TGTGCCAGCAGCTTGAGGGTGGCTAGCGGGGGGGCCGGTCATGAGCAGTTCTTC.

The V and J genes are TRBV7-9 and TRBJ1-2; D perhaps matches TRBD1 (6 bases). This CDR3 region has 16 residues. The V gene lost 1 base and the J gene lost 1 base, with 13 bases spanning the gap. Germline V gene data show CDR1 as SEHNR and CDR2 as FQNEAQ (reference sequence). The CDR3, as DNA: TGTGCCAGCAGCTTAGTTCCGGGACACCTTAACTATGGCTACACCTTC. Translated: CASSLVPGHLNYGYTF.

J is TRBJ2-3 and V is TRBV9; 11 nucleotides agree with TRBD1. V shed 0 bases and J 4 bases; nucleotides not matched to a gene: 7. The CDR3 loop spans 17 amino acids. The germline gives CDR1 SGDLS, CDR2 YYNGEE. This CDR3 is CASSVDGTGGVADTQYF. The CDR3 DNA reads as TGTGCCAGCAGCGTAGATGGGACAGGGGGGGTAGCAGATACGCAGTATTTT.

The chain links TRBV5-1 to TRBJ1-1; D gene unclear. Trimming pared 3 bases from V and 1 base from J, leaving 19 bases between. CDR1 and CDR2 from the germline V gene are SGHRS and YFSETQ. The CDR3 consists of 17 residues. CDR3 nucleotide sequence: TGCGCCAGCAGCTCCGGCGGGGTCCCTACTCCGAACACTGAAGCTTTCTTT. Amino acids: CASSSGGVPTPNTEAFF.

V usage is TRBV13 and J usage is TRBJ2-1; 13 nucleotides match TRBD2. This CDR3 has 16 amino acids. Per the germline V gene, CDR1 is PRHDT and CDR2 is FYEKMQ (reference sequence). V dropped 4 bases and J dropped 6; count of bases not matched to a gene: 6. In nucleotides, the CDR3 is TGTGCCAGCAGCTCAAAACTAGCGGGGGGGAGCAATGAGCAGTTCTTC. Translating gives CASSSKLAGGSNEQFF. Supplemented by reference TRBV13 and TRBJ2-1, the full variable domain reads AAGVIQSPRHLIKEKRETATLKCYPIPRHDTVYWYQQGPGQDPQFLISFYEKMQSDKGSIPDRFSAQQFSDYHSELNMSSLELGDSALYFCASSSKLAGGSNEQFFGPGTRLTVL.

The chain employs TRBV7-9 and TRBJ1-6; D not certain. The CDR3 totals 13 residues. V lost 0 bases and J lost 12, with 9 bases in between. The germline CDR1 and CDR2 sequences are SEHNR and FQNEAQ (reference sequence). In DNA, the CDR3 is TGTGCCAGCAGCTTAGCGTCGTCAGAACCCCTCCACTTT. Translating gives CASSLASSEPLHF.

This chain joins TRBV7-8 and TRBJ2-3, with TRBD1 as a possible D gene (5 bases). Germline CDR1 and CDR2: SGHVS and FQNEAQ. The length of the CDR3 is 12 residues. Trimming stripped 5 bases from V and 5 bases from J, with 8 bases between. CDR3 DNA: TGTGCCAGCAGCCCAGGGAAAGATACGCAGTATTTT. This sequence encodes CASSPGKDTQYF.

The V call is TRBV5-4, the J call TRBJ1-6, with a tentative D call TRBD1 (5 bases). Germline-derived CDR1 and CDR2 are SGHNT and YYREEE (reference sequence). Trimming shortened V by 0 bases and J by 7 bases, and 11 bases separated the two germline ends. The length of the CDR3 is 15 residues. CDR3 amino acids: CASSLVAGSNSPLHF. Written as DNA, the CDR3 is TGTGCCAGCAGCTTGGTGGCAGGGTCAAATTCACCCCTCCACTTT. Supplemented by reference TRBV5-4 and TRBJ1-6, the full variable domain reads ETGVTQSPTHLIKTRGQQVTLRCSSQSGHNTVSWYQQALGQGPQFIFQYYREEENGRGNFPPRFSGLQFPNYSSELNVNALELDDSALYLCASSLVAGSNSPLHFGNGTRLTVT.

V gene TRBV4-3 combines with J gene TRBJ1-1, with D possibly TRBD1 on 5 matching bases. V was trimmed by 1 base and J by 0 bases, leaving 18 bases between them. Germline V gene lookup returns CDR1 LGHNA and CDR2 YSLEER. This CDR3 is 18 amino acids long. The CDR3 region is CASSQVLLVGHLNTEAFF. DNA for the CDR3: TGCGCCAGCAGCCAAGTCCTACTGGTCGGACACTTGAACACTGAAGCTTTCTTT.

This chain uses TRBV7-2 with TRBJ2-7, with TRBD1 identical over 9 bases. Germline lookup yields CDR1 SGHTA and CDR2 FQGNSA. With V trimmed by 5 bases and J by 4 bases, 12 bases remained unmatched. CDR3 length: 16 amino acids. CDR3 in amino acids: CASSPRPRQGGYEQYF. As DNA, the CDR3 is TGTGCCAGCAGCCCCCGCCCTAGACAGGGGGGGTACGAGCAGTACTTC.

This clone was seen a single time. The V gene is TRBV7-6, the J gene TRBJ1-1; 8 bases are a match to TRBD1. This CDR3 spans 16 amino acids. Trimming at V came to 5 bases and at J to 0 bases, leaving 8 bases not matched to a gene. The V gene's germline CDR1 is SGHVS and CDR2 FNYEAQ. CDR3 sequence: CASSLFAGGLNTEAFF. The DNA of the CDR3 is TGTGCCAGCAGCCTTTTTGCAGGGGGCTTGAACACTGAAGCTTTCTTT.

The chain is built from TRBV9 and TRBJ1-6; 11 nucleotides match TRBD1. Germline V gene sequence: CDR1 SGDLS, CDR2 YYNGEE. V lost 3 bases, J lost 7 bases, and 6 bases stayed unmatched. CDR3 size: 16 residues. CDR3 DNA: TGTGCCAGCAGCGCCCCGGACAGGGGGCGGAATTCACCCCTCCACTTT. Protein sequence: CASSAPDRGRNSPLHF.

CDR3 bases: TGTGCCAGCAAGCCGGGACAGGCAAGGGGAGAGCAGTACTTC. Amino acids: CASKPGQARGEQYF. This sequence joins TRBV27 and TRBJ2-7; TRBD1 matches at 8 bases. CDR1 MNHEY and CDR2 SMNVEV come from the germline V gene (reference sequence). The CDR3 length is 14 residues. V was pared by 7 bases and J by 7 bases, with 12 bases of the junction left unmatched.

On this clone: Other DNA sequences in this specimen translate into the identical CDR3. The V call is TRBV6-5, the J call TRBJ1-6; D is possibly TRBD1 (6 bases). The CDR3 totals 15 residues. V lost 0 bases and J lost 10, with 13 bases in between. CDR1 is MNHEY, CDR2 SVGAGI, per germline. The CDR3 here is CASSYSTGGESPLHF. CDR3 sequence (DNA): TGTGCCAGCAGTTACTCGACAGGCGGAGAGTCACCCCTCCACTTT.